These 25 T cell receptor beta chains originate from one sample sequenced in a study of blood T cells in healthy people across ages. Sample-barcoded 5' priming and a J-beta primer mix drove a second PCR of roughly 7 to 11 cycles. TCRdb used MiXCR to reprocess the 5' RACE reads, holding one entry per CDR3 protein. The sample gives hundreds of thousands of distinct CDR3 sequences, 25% to 30% of which show up once; 29% is in the top ten. The sequenced sample was blood. These receptors were collected from a woman in her 70s in good health.

The chain employs TRBV7-9 and TRBJ2-1; weak D call: TRBD1 (6 bases). Trimming cost V 8 bases and J 4 bases, with 15 bases left between them. This CDR3 spans 14 amino acids. The V gene's germline CDR1 is SEHNR and CDR2 FQNEAQ (reference sequence). In DNA form, the CDR3 reads TGTGCCAGCGCAACTTGGGGGCGGTACAATGAGCAGTTCTTC. The encoded protein is CASATWGRYNEQFF. Full variable domain (outside the CDR3, taken from reference TRBV7-9 and TRBJ2-1): DTGVSQNPRHKITKRGQNVTFRCDPISEHNRLYWYRQTLGQGPEFLTYFQNEAQLEKSRLLSDRFSAERPKGSFSTLEIQRTEQGDSAMYLCASATWGRYNEQFFGPGTRLTVL.

This sequence joins TRBV28 and TRBJ2-5; 7 bases are a match to TRBD1. The DNA end lines up better with TRBJ2-7; the J call may be wrong. Germline lookup yields CDR1 MDHEN and CDR2 SYDVKM. CDR3 length: 14 residues. In DNA, the CDR3 is TGTGCCAGCAGTTCGACAGGGCGCTCCTACGAGCAGTACTTC. It translates to CASSSTGRSYEQYF.

V and J are TRBV14 and TRBJ1-2; 7 bases align to TRBD1. J lost 1 base, V lost 6 bases, and 11 bases had no gene match. The CDR3 extends over 16 amino acids. Per germline, CDR1 SGHDN and CDR2 FVKESK. For the CDR3, the DNA is TGTGCCAGCAGTTCGGGTTTGTCAGGGGGTAACTATGGCTACACCTTC. Protein sequence: CASSSGLSGGNYGYTF.

The rearrangement links TRBV20-1 to TRBJ1-3, with D tentatively TRBD1 (5 bases). The CDR3 has 12 residues. Germline CDR1 DFQATT, CDR2 SNEGSKA (reference sequence). Trimming removed 6 bases at V and 0 bases at J, with 6 bases between. The CDR3 loop reads CSATASGNTIYF. Here the CDR3 DNA reads TGCAGTGCGACAGCCTCTGGAAACACCATATATTTT.

This clonotype came up many times. The chain employs TRBV7-6 and TRBJ1-1; possibly TRBD1 for D (6 bases). The CDR3 is 13 amino acids. Germline V gives CDR1 SGHVS, CDR2 FNYEAQ. The ends were cut back, 4 bases at V and 3 bases at J, with 9 bases in the middle. The CDR3 nucleotides read TGTGCCAGCAGCTCACAGGGCTACACTGAAGCTTTCTTT. This gives the protein CASSSQGYTEAFF. The full variable domain, rest sourced from reference TRBV7-6 and TRBJ1-1, is GAGVSQSPRYKVTKRGQDVALRCDPISGHVSLYWYRQALGQGPEFLTYFNYEAQQDKSGLPNDRFSAERPEGSISTLTIQRTEQRDSAMYRCASSSQGYTEAFFGQGTRLTVV.

J is TRBJ2-3 and V is TRBV12-3 or TRBV12-4; 9 nucleotides match TRBD2. The CDR3 spans 14 residues. V shed 4 bases, J shed 4 bases, and the junction held 3 bases outside the gene matches. In DNA form, the CDR3 reads TGTGCCAGCAGTTCGACTAGCGGACCAGATACGCAGTATTTT. Its protein is CASSSTSGPDTQYF.

The CDR3 DNA is TGTGCTATCAGGGACAGCAATAATTCACCCCTCCACTTT. It encodes CAIRDSNNSPLHF. The chain is built from TRBV6-5 and TRBJ1-6, with 7 positions matching TRBD1. The CDR3 covers 13 residues. Germline values: CDR1 MNHEY, CDR2 SVGAGI.

This rearrangement joins TRBV29-1 to TRBJ2-5, with D possibly matching TRBD2 (5 bases). Germline V lookup: CDR1 SQVTM, CDR2 ANQGSEA. Trimming shortened V by 7 bases and J by 5 bases, and 17 bases separated the two germline ends. The CDR3 loop spans 13 amino acids. CDR3 protein: CSANKLGGETQYF. Here the CDR3 DNA reads TGCAGCGCAAATAAGCTTGGCGGGGAGACCCAGTACTTC.

The chain employs TRBV5-1 and TRBJ2-6, with D unclear. V gave up 7 bases and J gave up 4 bases, with 18 bases separating them. CDR1 is SGHRS, CDR2 YFSETQ, per germline. This CDR3 spans 16 amino acids. DNA for the CDR3: TGCGCCAGCTGCCCGTCGTTGAATCCCGGGGCCAACGTCCTGACTTTC. The encoded protein is CASCPSLNPGANVLTF.

The chain couples TRBV28 to TRBJ2-7; 7 nucleotides line up with TRBD1. Germline lookup yields CDR1 MDHEN and CDR2 SYDVKM. Trimming took 5 bases from V and 7 from J; bases not matched to a gene: 14. This CDR3 comprises 15 residues. DNA for the CDR3: TGTGCCAGCAGTGGGCCAGGACAGGCAGTCTTTGAGCAGTACTTC. This translates into CASSGPGQAVFEQYF.

The chain combines TRBV7-8 with TRBJ1-4, with a weak D call TRBD1 (6 bases). CDR1 SGHVS and CDR2 FQNEAQ come from the germline V gene. This CDR3 comprises 15 residues. V was pared by 3 bases and J by 5 bases, with 13 bases between. The CDR3 here is CASSLTGHMNEKLFF. The CDR3, as DNA: TGTGCCAGCAGCTTGACGGGACACATGAATGAAAAACTGTTTTTT.

The chain employs TRBV12-3 or TRBV12-4 and TRBJ1-1, with a weak D call TRBD1 (5 bases). The CDR3 consists of 15 residues. Trimming shortened V by 3 bases and J by 2 bases, and 13 bases separated the two germline ends. CDR3 in amino acids: CASSLSTTVNTEAFF. The CDR3 DNA follows: TGTGCCAGCAGTTTGTCCACGACAGTAAACACTGAAGCTTTCTTT.

This clonotype was detected only a few times. This sequence joins TRBV7-9 and TRBJ2-3; TRBD2 aligns across 8 bases. Germline V gives CDR1 SEHNR, CDR2 FQNEAQ (reference sequence). This CDR3 is built from 15 residues. V lost 3 bases and J lost 1; bases outside the gene matches: 3. The CDR3 nucleotides are TGTGCCAGCAGCTTTGAGGGACTAGGCACAGATACGCAGTATTTT. Translating it yields CASSFEGLGTDTQYF.

There are a few counts of this clonotype. Sequence at one end of the junction differs from germline and may be a read error. The chain employs TRBV28 and TRBJ2-5; the D gene is possibly TRBD2 (5 bases). Germline V lookup: CDR1 MDHEN, CDR2 SYDVKM. This CDR3 comprises 14 residues. The CDR3 nucleotides read TGTGCCAGCAGTCCCCTGGCCAGGACTGCTCTAGTATTGTTC. As protein: CASSPLARTALVLF.

V and J are TRBV29-1 and TRBJ2-1, with 10 bases lining up with TRBD2. Germline V gene data show CDR1 as SQVTM and CDR2 as ANQGSEA. Trimming cost V 5 bases and J 2 bases; bases outside gene matches: 3. The CDR3 contains 14 residues. CDR3 nucleotide sequence: TGCAGCGTTTCGGGACTAGCGCCCTACAATGAGCAGTTCTTC. Its protein is CSVSGLAPYNEQFF.

The table lists this clonotype with a few counts. The chain recombines TRBV5-1 with TRBJ1-2; 8 bases are shared with TRBD1. The CDR3 contains 13 residues. V lost 4 bases and J lost 4; bases outside the gene matches: 3. Germline CDR1 reads SGHRS; CDR2 reads YFSETQ. CDR3: CASSIGTGYGYTF. The CDR3 coding sequence is TGCGCCAGCAGCATCGGGACAGGCTATGGCTACACCTTC.

The chain links TRBV7-2 to TRBJ2-5, with D maybe TRBD2 (6 bases). V gave up 4 bases and J gave up 5 bases, with 11 bases separating them. The CDR3 has 13 amino acids. The V gene's germline CDR1 is SGHTA and CDR2 FQGNSA. The CDR3 nucleotides are TGTGCCAGCAGCTGGAGGGCCGAGGAGACCCAGTACTTC. Translated, it gives CASSWRAEETQYF.

The CDR3 DNA is TGTGCTAGTGGTTTGTTGCCCCAAGAGGGCTTTTTCTCCCCGCGCAACACCATATATTTT. It translates to CASGLLPQEGFFSPRNTIYF. The chain links TRBV12-5 to TRBJ1-3, with D unclear. V shed 2 bases and J shed 7 bases, with 30 bases lying between them. This CDR3 comprises 20 residues. Germline CDR1 reads LGHNT; CDR2 reads FRNRAP. The entire variable domain, with the rest obtained from reference TRBV12-5 and TRBJ1-3, is as follows: DARVTQTPRHKVTEMGQEVTMRCQPILGHNTVFWYRQTMMQGLELLAYFRNRAPLDDSGMPKDRFSAEMPDATLATLKIQPSEPRDSAVYFCASGLLPQEGFFSPRNTIYFGEGSWLTVV.

This clonotype was counted ten times or more. The rearrangement uses TRBV18 and TRBJ1-1, with TRBD1 as a possible D gene (5 bases). The length of the CDR3 is 13 residues. V shed 8 bases and J shed 1 base, with 11 bases lying between them. Germline V gene data show CDR1 as KGHSH and CDR2 as LQKENI. CDR3 in amino acids: CASSQGQNTEAFF. Here the CDR3 DNA reads TGTGCCAGCAGCCAAGGACAGAACACTGAAGCTTTCTTT.

This clonotype was seen a few times. This chain links TRBV2 with TRBJ2-2; TRBD2 might be the D (6 bases). The germline V gene encodes CDR1 SNHLY and CDR2 FYNNEI. V shed 7 bases and J shed 5 bases, with 17 bases lying between them. The CDR3 covers 15 residues. Written as DNA, the CDR3 is TGTGCCAGCATTCCGAAGGCGGGAAATACCGGGGAGCTGTTTTTT. Its protein is CASIPKAGNTGELFF.

This clonotype was detected only a few times. The chain is built from TRBV7-2 and TRBJ1-6; D not certain. Trimming removed 5 bases at V and 5 bases at J, with 10 bases between. The CDR3 extends over 14 amino acids. CDR1 is SGHTA, CDR2 FQGNSA, per germline. The CDR3 DNA is TGTGCCAGCAGCCTAAGGACGGATAATTCACCCCTCCACTTT. Amino acid sequence: CASSLRTDNSPLHF.

This clonotype was recorded many times. This rearrangement joins TRBV5-1 to TRBJ2-5, with no clear D. With 0 bases removed from V and 2 bases from J, the gap between germline ends came to 8 bases. CDR1 and CDR2 (germline): SGHRS, YFSETQ. CDR3 length: 14 amino acids. This CDR3 is CASSLAAEQETQYF. CDR3 bases: TGCGCCAGCAGCTTGGCGGCGGAACAAGAGACCCAGTACTTC.

This clonotype showed up just a few times. The V gene is TRBV20-1, the J gene TRBJ1-2; 8 bases fit TRBD1. Germline lookup yields CDR1 DFQATT and CDR2 SNEGSKA (reference sequence). J was trimmed by 4 bases and V by 0 bases; bases with no gene match: 7. This CDR3 spans 15 amino acids. This CDR3 is CSARDSDRGSYGYTF. In DNA form, the CDR3 reads TGCAGTGCTAGAGATAGTGACAGGGGTTCCTATGGCTACACCTTC.

This clonotype was found a few times. The chain joins TRBV20-1 to TRBJ1-4, with D unresolved. The CDR3 is 12 residues long. Germline V CDR1 and CDR2: DFQATT, SNEGSKA (reference sequence). Trimming left V 3 bases short and J 8 bases short, with 10 bases between. The CDR3 is CSASPGGEKLFF. DNA for the CDR3: TGCAGTGCTAGCCCGGGAGGAGAAAAACTGTTTTTT.

The table lists this clonotype with a few counts. This sequence joins TRBV3-1 and TRBJ1-4; no clear D. V lost 4 bases and J 7 bases, leaving 16 bases between the germline ends. CDR1 is LGHDT and CDR2 is YNNKEL in the germline V gene (reference sequence). CDR3 length equals 15 residues. CDR3 DNA: TGTGCCAGCAGCCTCCTACGGCCTCCAAGTGAAAAACTGTTTTTT. It encodes CASSLLRPPSEKLFF.